The next 8 T cell receptor beta chains were all read from a single sample in a study of blood T cell repertoires in COVID-19. Sequenced by immunoSEQ multiplex PCR; TCRdb stores in-frame clones only, minus some. The sample records 70,000 to 90,000 clones, over 65% being singletons. The sample was peripheral blood. The receptors originated from a woman at least 80 years old with acute or convalescent COVID-19.

The genes are TRBV4-2 and TRBJ2-1; 10 nucleotides line up with TRBD2. Germline loops: CDR1 LGHNA, CDR2 YNFKEQ. The trim removed 0 bases at V and 9 bases at J, leaving 5 bases unmatched. This CDR3 has 15 residues. The CDR3 nucleotides are TGTGCCAGCAGCCAAGATGTTAGCGGGGGGATTGAGCAGTTCTTC. Translation: CASSQDVSGGIEQFF.

The V gene is TRBV18, the J gene TRBJ1-2; the match to TRBD1 covers 7 bases. Unmatched junction bases numbered 9, after V lost 3 bases and J lost 8 bases. CDR3 length: 14 residues. Looked up from germline, CDR1 is KGHSH and CDR2 is LQKENI. This CDR3 is CASSPQRGQEGYTF. The CDR3 DNA reads TGTGCCAGCTCACCCCAGAGGGGGCAGGAAGGCTACACCTTC.

The V call is TRBV29-1, the J call TRBJ2-5; 11 positions match TRBD2. The CDR3 consists of 17 residues. In germline, CDR1 is SQVTM, CDR2 ANQGSEA. After removal of 4 bases from V and 4 bases from J, the junction contained 14 bases not matched to a gene. In DNA, the CDR3 is TGCAGCGTTGGACACCCCAGTAGCGGGGGGGCCCGAGAGACCCAGTACTTC. This gives the protein CSVGHPSSGGARETQYF.

This chain connects TRBV10-1 to TRBJ2-3; D gene ambiguous. Trimming took off 6 bases at V and 0 bases at J, with 4 bases between the two ends. Germline V gene sequence: CDR1 WNHNN, CDR2 SYGVQD (reference sequence). The CDR3 consists of 12 residues. Here the CDR3 reads CASSRSTDTQYF. The CDR3 region has the DNA TGCGCCAGCAGCCGTAGCACAGATACGCAGTATTTT.

This clone was counted a single time. The chain combines TRBV9 with TRBJ1-2, with D maybe TRBD1 (6 bases). V gave up 3 bases and J gave up 0 bases, with 12 bases separating them. In germline, CDR1 is SGDLS, CDR2 YYNGEE. The CDR3 runs to 15 residues. This chain's CDR3 is CASSARGTANYGYTF. In DNA form, the CDR3 reads TGTGCCAGCAGCGCCAGGGGCACAGCTAACTATGGCTACACCTTC. The full variable domain, with the rest looked up from reference TRBV9 and TRBJ1-2, is DSGVTQTPKHLITATGQRVTLRCSPRSGDLSVYWYQQSLDQGLQFLIQYYNGEERAKGNILERFSAQQFPDLHSELNLSSLELGDSALYFCASSARGTANYGYTFGSGTRLTVV.

This clone was recorded only once. The chain joins TRBV4-1 to TRBJ2-7, with a tentative D call TRBD2 (6 bases). Trimming removed 0 bases at V and 10 bases at J, with 13 bases between. The germline CDR1 and CDR2 sequences are MGHRA and YSYEKL. The CDR3 contains 13 residues. CDR3 amino acids: CASSQEGGLPQYF. DNA of the CDR3: TGCGCCAGCAGCCAAGAGGGGGGACTTCCCCAGTACTTC.

This sequence joins TRBV5-8 and TRBJ2-1; D remains unclear. Per the germline V gene, CDR1 is SGHTS and CDR2 is YDEGEE. This CDR3 contains 11 residues. Trimming removed 7 bases from V and 7 bases from J, with 9 bases in between. The CDR3 loop reads CASAVGNEQFF. CDR3 coding DNA: TGTGCCAGCGCCGTCGGGAATGAGCAGTTCTTC.

CDR3 sequence (DNA): TGTGCCAGCAGTTACGGGACAGGGGGTCGGGATACGCAGTATTTT. Its translation is CASSYGTGGRDTQYF. The chain is built from TRBV6-6 and TRBJ2-3; 11 nucleotides match TRBD1. The V and J ends lost 2 bases and 6 bases, in that order; junction bases with no gene match: 4. Germline V gene sequence: CDR1 MNHNY, CDR2 SVGAGI (reference sequence). The CDR3 totals 15 residues.